This T cell receptor beta chain was retrieved from a study of vaccination and CD4 T cells after COVID-19. Stated treatment: approximately 9-day PBMC culture with coronavirus spike peptide pools or control peptides (ViraFEST assay). CD4+ T cells that had been cultured provided DNA sequenced with the Oncomine TCR Beta short-read assay. TCRdb itself ran the PCR reads through MiXCR, one entry per CDR3 protein. The table has some 5,400 distinct CDR3 sequences, about 47% seen once; the top ten hold approximately 28%. Trimming left V 5 bases short and J 4 bases short, with 18 bases between. CDR3 length: 16 amino acids. Germline V gives CDR1 MNHEY, CDR2 SVGEGT. A word on this clonotype: The antigen is unknown.

The clonotype comes from a human donor who had recovered from COVID-19. Sequences were obtained from CD4+ T cells from blood, cultured in vitro. The chain employs TRBV6-2 or TRBV6-3 and TRBJ1-5; no definite D call. CDR3 in amino acids: CASSKSSGAQNQPQHF. The CDR3 coding sequence is TGTGCCAGCAGTAAAAGCTCAGGTGCCCAAAATCAGCCCCAGCATTTT.